This T cell receptor beta chain was recorded in a study of neoadjuvant anti-PD-1 for oral cavity cancer. Most tumor samples had about 4.8 ug input DNA in two replicates. Sequencing was performed with immunoSEQ multiplex PCR; in TCRdb, only in-frame clones are kept and a portion is missing. Of 4,500 to 6,000 clones in the sample, 58% are singletons; the top ten hold more than 5.5%. The CDR3 spans 14 residues. The ends were cut back, 4 bases at V and 7 bases at J, with 16 bases in the middle. Germline CDR1 reads MNHEY; CDR2 reads SVGAGI. This clone was seen a few times. The sequence was collected from a person aged 40 to 85 with oral cavity squamous cell carcinoma. This sample comprised tumor tissue, obtained before nivolumab (anti-PD-1) treatment. The chain has TRBV6-5 and TRBJ1-2; D is unresolved. The DNA of the CDR3 is TGTGCCAGCAGTTCCTTGGGAGGGTTTGGTGGCTACACCTTC. Amino acid sequence: CASSSLGGFGGYTF.